These T cell receptor beta chains were read from a single sample in a study of cytomegalovirus exposure and HLA in healthy donors. Assay used: immunoSEQ multiplex PCR; TCRdb lists only in-frame clones, some missing. The repertoire includes around 53,000 clones, 70% to 85% of them detected once, and approximately 2.8% sits in the top ten. The sample was PBMCs. The receptors stem from a man over 45 in good health and CMV-seronegative. The CDR3 runs from the conserved cysteine through the conserved F or W. D genes are given only for firm matches. Not every row has a clone size; where given, it reads once, few, many or a size class.

clone_size j_call v_call d_call cdr3_aa cdr3_nt
once TRBJ1-2 TRBV4-1 NA CASSQQHAYGYTF TGCGCCAGCAGCCAACAACACGCCTATGGCTACACCTTC
NA TRBJ1-5 TRBV6-5 TRBD1 CASSRQGSNQPQHF TGTGCCAGCAGTCGACAGGGGAGCAATCAGCCCCAGCATTTT
NA TRBJ2-3 TRBV11-2 TRBD2 CASSIGLADTQYF TGTGCCAGCAGCATTGGACTAGCGGATACGCAGTATTTT
NA TRBJ2-3 TRBV2 TRBD2 CASSEALPGLAVWGSTDTQYF TGTGCCAGCAGTGAAGCGCTTCCGGGACTAGCGGTTTGGGGAAGCACAGATACGCAGTATTTT
NA TRBJ2-4 TRBV30 NA CAWRGAGALAKNIQYF TGTGCCTGGAGGGGGGCTGGGGCCCTAGCCAAAAACATTCAGTACTTC
NA TRBJ1-4 TRBV27 TRBD1 CASSSLGQGQEKLFF TGTGCCAGCAGTTCTTTGGGACAGGGTCAGGAAAAACTGTTTTTT
NA TRBJ2-7 TRBV21-1 NA CASSYRGTPYEQYF TGTGCCAGCAGCTACAGGGGTACTCCCTACGAGCAGTACTTC
NA TRBJ2-7 TRBV6-1 TRBD1 CASSNGQGSSYEQYF TGTGCCAGCAGCAACGGACAGGGTAGCTCCTACGAGCAGTACTTC
NA TRBJ2-2 TRBV19 TRBD1 CASRQGVTGELFF TGTGCCAGTCGACAGGGGGTAACCGGGGAGCTGTTTTTT
NA TRBJ2-1 TRBV6-6 NA CASSYLRGNEQFF TGTGCCAGCAGTTATCTCAGGGGAAATGAGCAGTTCTTC
NA TRBJ2-3 TRBV5-4 TRBD2 CASSQTSGVDTQYF TGTGCCAGCAGCCAGACTAGCGGGGTGGATACGCAGTATTTT
NA TRBJ2-3 TRBV10-2 NA CASSEPAGAIDTQYF TGCGCCAGCAGTGAGCCAGCAGGGGCGATCGATACGCAGTATTTT
NA TRBJ1-3 TRBV10-1 NA CASRDGAPGGNTIYF TGCGCCAGCAGAGATGGGGCGCCGGGTGGAAACACCATATATTTT
NA TRBJ1-2 TRBV28 TRBD1 CASSLGGGPYGYTF TGTGCCAGCAGTTTAGGAGGGGGCCCTTATGGCTACACCTTC
NA TRBJ2-2 TRBV7-2 NA CASSLESDTGELFF TGTGCCAGCAGCTTAGAGAGTGACACCGGGGAGCTGTTTTTT
NA TRBJ1-5 TRBV2 TRBD1 CASSRGQGRNQPQHF TGTGCCAGCAGTAGGGGACAGGGCAGAAATCAGCCCCAGCATTTT
NA TRBJ1-1 TRBV5-1 NA CASSLALLTAEAFF TGCGCCAGCAGCTTGGCACTTTTGACAGCTGAAGCTTTCTTT